This TCR beta chain derives from a study of Ad26.COV2.S vaccination and SARS-CoV-2 variants. Study results and caveats: Reports say spike-specific CD8+ and CD4+ T cell responses covered substantial breadth after vaccination. Spike-specific TCR breadth was greater in vaccine than placebo recipients.

The treatment denotes: around 19 received Ad26.COV2.S at low or high dose, single or two shots; roughly five received placebo; per-sample allocation not given. Collection of samples fell on day 63 after the first vaccine or placebo injection. An Ad26 vector was used to express Wuhan-strain SARS-CoV-2 spike as the vaccine. About this clone itself: The antigen remains undetermined.

TCRdb's copy holds only in-frame clones and misses some; the assay was immunoSEQ multiplex PCR. Among 200,000 to 250,000 clones listed, approximately 90% were seen once. The CDR3 length is 14 residues. With 4 bases clipped from V and 2 bases from J, the junction kept 0 bases outside the gene matches. Germline lookup yields CDR1 MGHDK and CDR2 SYGVNS. This specimen was peripheral blood, taken in a trial of Ad26.COV2.S vaccine versus placebo. This clonotype was obtained from a person aged 18-60 years who received the Ad26.COV2.S COVID-19 vaccine or a placebo. The genes are TRBV25-1 and TRBJ2-7, with 12 bases that match TRBD2. The CDR3 protein is CASSASGRAYEQYF. The CDR3 DNA is TGTGCCAGCAGTGCTAGCGGGAGGGCCTACGAGCAGTACTTC.